This T cell receptor (beta chain) was identified in a study of blood T cell repertoires in COVID-19 (dated by TCRdb to about 2020). Context from the whole study: Samples from collaborators originated in the United States, Italy and Spain and spanned both the acute and convalescent phases of COVID-19. A freely available public database, intended as a resource for researchers studying the immune response to SARS-CoV-2, is where the repertoires were released. Deeply sampled blood TCRbeta repertoires from subjects exposed to, actively infected with, or recovered from COVID-19 were included in the dataset. The sample metadata nearly always contained a de-identified subject ID, COVID-19 status, age in years and sex. Samples came from the ongoing ImmuneRACE study (first 160 participants) plus 1,254 subjects from 6 global collaborators. HLA class I and class II types, where available, came from metadata supplied by the sample provider rather than from assay-based typing. The material from the prospective study consisted of cDNA or gDNA derived from T cells, B-cell-depleted T cells, or PBMCs.

TCRbeta CDR3 regions were amplified from genomic DNA by means of the immunoSEQ Assay, a bias-controlled multiplex PCR. As for how the authors treated the data: Within the assay, amplification of reference gene primers was used to estimate how many nucleated cells each sample contained. To quantify the absolute abundance of each unique TCRbeta CDR3 rearrangement, sequence reads were collapsed and filtered. For each sample, productive Simpson clonality was calculated by taking the square root of Simpson's diversity index across productive rearrangements. This is the immuneACCESS table as TCRdb keeps it, with only in-frame sequences that have V and J called. A part of the clones is gone; compared with another copy, unresolved V genes explain less than half, and the rest is unexplained. The V and J calls and clone size come from that table; D and trimming were worked out from the DNA. This sample lists roughly 100,000 clones; around 73% were detected once. The top ten clonotypes cover 9.8% of the sample.

Collaborating institutions collected whole blood in K2EDTA tubes following their own protocols. For TCRbeta analysis, collaborators shipped samples as frozen whole blood, isolated PBMCs, or DNA extracted from either of those sample types. This clone was found once. Its binding antigen is unknown. The sample holds no much larger clone one base away, and base qualities are not on file. Here is what the overall study found, with its caveats: The amount of clinical and demographic metadata varied by source and participant and was provided uncurated.

The germline V and J ends show losses of 6 bases and 4 bases respectively, and no gene match explains 9 bases of the junction. The CDR3 contains 14 residues, cysteine and valine counted. Only the CDR3 part of the read is kept: 42 bases, read in frame from the first base. Via the germline V gene, CDR1 is MDHEN and CDR2 SYDVKM. The sample taken for sequencing was peripheral blood. The receptor was isolated from a man aged 60-69 years with active or convalescent COVID-19. The chain employs TRBV28 and TRBJ2-7; TRBD2 lines up with 7 middle nucleotides. The CDR3 protein is CASSPGGGRYEQYV. The nucleotide sequence is given as TGTGCCAGCAGCCCCGGTGGCGGGAGATACGAGCAGTACGTC.